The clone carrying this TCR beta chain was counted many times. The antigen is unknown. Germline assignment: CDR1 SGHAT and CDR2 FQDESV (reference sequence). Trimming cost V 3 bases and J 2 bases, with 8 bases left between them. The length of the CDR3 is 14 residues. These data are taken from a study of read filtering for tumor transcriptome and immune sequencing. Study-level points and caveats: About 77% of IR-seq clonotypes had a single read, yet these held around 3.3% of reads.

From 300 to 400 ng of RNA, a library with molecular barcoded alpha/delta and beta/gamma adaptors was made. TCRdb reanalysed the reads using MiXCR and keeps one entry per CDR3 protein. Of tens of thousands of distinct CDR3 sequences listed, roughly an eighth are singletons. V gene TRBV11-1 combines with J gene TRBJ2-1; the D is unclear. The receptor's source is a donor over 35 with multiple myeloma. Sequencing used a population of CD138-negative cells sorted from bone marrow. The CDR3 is CASSFLVAYNEQFF. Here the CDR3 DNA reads TGTGCCAGCAGCTTTCTAGTGGCCTACAATGAGCAGTTCTTC.